This record concerns one TCR beta chain sequence. What it recognizes is unknown. TCRdb ran MiXCR on the RACE reads and lists one entry per CDR3 protein. The sample shows 100,000 to 150,000 distinct CDR3 sequences, roughly 14% of them seen only once. The data originate from a study of human T cells and chemical hapten exposure. About the study: On about 2 cm by about 2 cm of upper inner arm skin, sensitization was performed with 2% DPC. Patients additionally received therapeutic doses of diphenylcyclopropenone on the scalp once a week, and this continued throughout the roughly 22-week study.

CDR3 length: 16 residues. Trimming at V came to 4 bases and at J to 8 bases, leaving 7 bases not matched to a gene. Time point specified: pre-sensitization, week 0. Treatment noted: therapeutic diphenylcyclopropenone sensitization with weekly scalp DPC. Study-level findings and limits: Expanded TCRs created a significantly greater count of big CDR3 similarity clusters than controls did. Every donor had alopecia, and their immune response may therefore differ from healthy people's.

The sequenced sample was whole blood, obtained in connection with sensitization to the hapten diphenylcyclopropenone (DPC). This sequence was found in a young woman with alopecia areata. Some clones in this sample may be carry-over from other donors' samples. The J gene is TRBJ2-1, the V gene TRBV12-3 or TRBV12-4, with 14 bases that match TRBD2. CDR3 in amino acids: CASSSLTSGGAYEQFF. The CDR3 nucleotides read TGTGCCAGCAGTTCCCTGACTAGCGGGGGGGCCTATGAGCAGTTCTTC.